Listed below are T cell receptor beta chains from one sample, sequenced in a study of response to subunit inactivated influenza vaccine. Using its own MiXCR run on the RT-PCR reads, TCRdb lists one record per CDR3 protein. The sample has fewer than 350,000 distinct CDR3 sequences, less than 25% seen once; the top ten hold 10%. The material sequenced was PBMCs from blood, taken less than 22 months after vaccination. All receptors come from a man between 50 and 69 years old who received an inactivated influenza vaccine. Both conserved end residues are part of each CDR3. The D gene is left open where the match is weak. Where a row states a size, it is once, few, many or the class of an expanded clone; other rows omit it.

j_gene: TRBJ2-7
v_gene: TRBV6-6
d_gene: TRBD1
abundance: NA
CDR3nt: TGTGCCAGCAGCCTTACAGGGGTCTACGAGCAGTACTTC
CDR3aa: CASSLTGVYEQYF

j_gene: TRBJ2-1
v_gene: TRBV24-1
d_gene: TRBD2
abundance: few
CDR3nt: TGTGCCACCAGTGGGAGTAGCGGGAGGGTATCCTACAATGAGCAGTTCTTC
CDR3aa: CATSGSSGRVSYNEQFF

j_gene: TRBJ2-7
v_gene: TRBV10-3
d_gene: NA
abundance: few
CDR3nt: TGTGCCATCAGCCGAGGGAGCGAGCAGTACTTC
CDR3aa: CAISRGSEQYF

j_gene: TRBJ2-2
v_gene: TRBV3-1
d_gene: NA
abundance: NA
CDR3nt: TGTGCCAGCAGCCAAGATGGGGTGGTATCCGGGGAGCTGTTTTTT
CDR3aa: CASSQDGVVSGELFF

j_gene: TRBJ2-2
v_gene: TRBV7-6
d_gene: NA
abundance: few
CDR3nt: TGTGCCAGCAGCTCACTACAGGGTCCCGGGGAGCTGTTTTTT
CDR3aa: CASSSLQGPGELFF

j_gene: TRBJ2-3
v_gene: TRBV20-1
d_gene: TRBD2
abundance: medium-sized
CDR3nt: TGCAGTGCTACGGGACTAGCGAAGAGCACAGATACGCAGTATTTT
CDR3aa: CSATGLAKSTDTQYF

j_gene: TRBJ2-3
v_gene: TRBV4-3
d_gene: NA
abundance: NA
CDR3nt: TGCGCCAGCAGCCAAGATATGGGGGCCAGCACAGATACGCAGTATTTT
CDR3aa: CASSQDMGASTDTQYF

j_gene: TRBJ2-2
v_gene: TRBV11-2
d_gene: NA
abundance: NA
CDR3nt: TGTGCCAGCAGCCCTTACGGGGGGCTGAACACCGGGGAGCTGTTTTTT
CDR3aa: CASSPYGGLNTGELFF

j_gene: TRBJ1-6
v_gene: TRBV28
d_gene: NA
abundance: NA
CDR3nt: TGTGCCAGCAGTTTATGGGACATAGGCAATTCACCCCTCCACTTT
CDR3aa: CASSLWDIGNSPLHF

j_gene: TRBJ1-2
v_gene: TRBV20-1
d_gene: NA
abundance: NA
CDR3nt: TGCAGTGCTAGACACGTTCCCGTGAACTATGGCTACACCTTC
CDR3aa: CSARHVPVNYGYTF